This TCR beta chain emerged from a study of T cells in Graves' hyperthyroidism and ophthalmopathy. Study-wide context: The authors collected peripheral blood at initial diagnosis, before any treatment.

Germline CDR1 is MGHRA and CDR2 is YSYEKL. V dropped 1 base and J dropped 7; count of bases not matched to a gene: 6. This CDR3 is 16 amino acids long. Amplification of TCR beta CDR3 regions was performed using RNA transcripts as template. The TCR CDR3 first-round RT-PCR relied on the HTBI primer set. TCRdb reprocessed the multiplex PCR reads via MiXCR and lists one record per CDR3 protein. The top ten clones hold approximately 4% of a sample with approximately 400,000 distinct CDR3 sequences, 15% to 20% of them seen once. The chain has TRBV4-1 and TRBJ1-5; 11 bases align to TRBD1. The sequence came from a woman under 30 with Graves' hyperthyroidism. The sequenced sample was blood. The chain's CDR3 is CASSQGGTGGGQPQHF. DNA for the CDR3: TGCGCCAGCAGCCAAGGTGGGACAGGGGGAGGCCAGCCCCAGCATTTT.